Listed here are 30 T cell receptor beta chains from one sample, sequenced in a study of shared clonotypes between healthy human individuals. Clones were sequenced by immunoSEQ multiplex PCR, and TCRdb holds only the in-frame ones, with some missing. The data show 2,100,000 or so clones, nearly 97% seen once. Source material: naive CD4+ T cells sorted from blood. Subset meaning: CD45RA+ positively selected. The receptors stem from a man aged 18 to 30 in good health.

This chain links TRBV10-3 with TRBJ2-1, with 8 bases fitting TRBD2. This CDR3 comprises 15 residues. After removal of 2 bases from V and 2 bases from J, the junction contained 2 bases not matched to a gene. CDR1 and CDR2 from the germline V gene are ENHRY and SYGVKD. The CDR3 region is CAISEGLAPYNEQFF. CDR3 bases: TGTGCCATCAGTGAGGGACTAGCCCCCTACAATGAGCAGTTCTTC.

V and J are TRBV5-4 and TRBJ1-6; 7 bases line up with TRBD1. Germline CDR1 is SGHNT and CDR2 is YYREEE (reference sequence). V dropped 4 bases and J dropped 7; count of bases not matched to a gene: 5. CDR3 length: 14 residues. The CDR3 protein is CASSQGQSNSPLHF. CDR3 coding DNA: TGTGCCAGCAGCCAGGGACAGTCGAATTCACCCCTCCACTTT.

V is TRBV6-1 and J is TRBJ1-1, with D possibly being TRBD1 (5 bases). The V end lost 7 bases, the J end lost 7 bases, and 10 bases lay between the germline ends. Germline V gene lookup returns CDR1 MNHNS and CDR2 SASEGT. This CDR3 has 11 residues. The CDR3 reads CASIDRFEAFF. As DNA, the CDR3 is TGTGCCAGCATAGACAGATTTGAAGCTTTCTTT.

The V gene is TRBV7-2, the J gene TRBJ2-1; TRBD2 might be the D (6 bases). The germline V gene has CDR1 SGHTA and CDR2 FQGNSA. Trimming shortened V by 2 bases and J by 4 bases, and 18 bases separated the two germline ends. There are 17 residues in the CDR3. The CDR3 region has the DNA TGTGCCAGCAGCTTAAGAGCTAGCGAGAGTGGGTACAATGAGCAGTTCTTC. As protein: CASSLRASESGYNEQFF.

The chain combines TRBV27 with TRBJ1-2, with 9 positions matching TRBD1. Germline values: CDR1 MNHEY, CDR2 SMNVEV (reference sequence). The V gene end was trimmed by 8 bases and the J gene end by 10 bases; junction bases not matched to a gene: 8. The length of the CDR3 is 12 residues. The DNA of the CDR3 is TGTGCCAGCCCTTCAGGGACAGGGTTCTACACCTTC. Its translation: CASPSGTGFYTF.

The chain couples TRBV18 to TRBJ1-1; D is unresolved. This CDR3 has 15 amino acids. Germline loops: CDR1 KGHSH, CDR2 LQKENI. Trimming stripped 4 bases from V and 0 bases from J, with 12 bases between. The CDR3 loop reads CASSLLTLMNTEAFF. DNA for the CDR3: TGTGCCAGCTCACTATTGACACTTATGAACACTGAAGCTTTCTTT. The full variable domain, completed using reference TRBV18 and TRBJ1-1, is NAGVMQNPRHLVRRRGQEARLRCSPMKGHSHVYWYRQLPEEGLKFMVYLQKENIIDESGMPKERFSAEFPKEGPSILRIQQVVRGDSAAYFCASSLLTLMNTEAFFGQGTRLTVV.

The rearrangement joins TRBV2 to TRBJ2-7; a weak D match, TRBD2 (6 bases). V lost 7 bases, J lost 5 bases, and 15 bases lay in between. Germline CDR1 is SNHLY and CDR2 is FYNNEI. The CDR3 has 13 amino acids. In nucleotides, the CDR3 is TGTGCCAGCACCCCGGGAGTTTCCGACGAGCAGTACTTC. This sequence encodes CASTPGVSDEQYF.

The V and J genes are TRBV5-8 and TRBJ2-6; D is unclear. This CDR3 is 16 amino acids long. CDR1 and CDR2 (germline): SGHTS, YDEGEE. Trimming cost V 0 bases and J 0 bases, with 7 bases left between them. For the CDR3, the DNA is TGTGCCAGCAGCTTGGCGTGGTTCTCTGGGGCCAACGTCCTGACTTTC. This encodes CASSLAWFSGANVLTF.

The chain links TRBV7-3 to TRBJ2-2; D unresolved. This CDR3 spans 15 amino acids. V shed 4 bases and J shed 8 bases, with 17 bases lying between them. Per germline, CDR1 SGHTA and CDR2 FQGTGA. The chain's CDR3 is CASSSPTQAPGELFF. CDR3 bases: TGTGCCAGCAGCTCTCCGACCCAGGCGCCGGGGGAGCTGTTTTTT. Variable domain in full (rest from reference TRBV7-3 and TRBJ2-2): GAGVSQTPSNKVTEKGKYVELRCDPISGHTALYWYRQSLGQGPEFLIYFQGTGAADDSGLPNDRFFAVRPEGSVSTLKIQRTERGDSAVYLCASSSPTQAPGELFFGEGSRLTVL.

The CDR3 is CASYPGISSYEQYF. CDR3 coding DNA: TGTGCCAGTTATCCCGGGATAAGCTCCTACGAGCAGTACTTC. This rearrangement joins TRBV28 to TRBJ2-7; D possibly corresponds to TRBD2 (5 bases). Between the trimmed V and J ends, which lost 9 bases and 0 bases, there was a span of 15 bases. Germline V lookup: CDR1 MDHEN, CDR2 SYDVKM. This CDR3 comprises 14 residues.

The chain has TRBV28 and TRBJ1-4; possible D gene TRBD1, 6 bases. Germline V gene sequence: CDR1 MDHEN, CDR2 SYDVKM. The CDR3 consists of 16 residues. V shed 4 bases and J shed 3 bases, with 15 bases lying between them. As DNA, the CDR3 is TGTGCCAGCAGTTCTCCGACGGGGGCTTCTAATGAAAAACTGTTTTTT. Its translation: CASSSPTGASNEKLFF.

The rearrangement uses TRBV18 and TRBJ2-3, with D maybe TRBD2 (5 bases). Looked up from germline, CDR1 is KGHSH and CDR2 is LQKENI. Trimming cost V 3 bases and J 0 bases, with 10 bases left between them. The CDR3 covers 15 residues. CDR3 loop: CASSPGSWSTDTQYF. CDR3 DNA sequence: TGTGCCAGCTCACCGGGGAGCTGGAGCACAGATACGCAGTATTTT.

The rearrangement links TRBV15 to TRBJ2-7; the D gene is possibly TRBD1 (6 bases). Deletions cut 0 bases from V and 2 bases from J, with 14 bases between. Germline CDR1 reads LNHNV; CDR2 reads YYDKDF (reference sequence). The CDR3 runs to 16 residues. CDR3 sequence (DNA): TGTGCCACCAGCAGAGATCATTTGGGGGCCCCCTACGAGCAGTACTTC. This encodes CATSRDHLGAPYEQYF. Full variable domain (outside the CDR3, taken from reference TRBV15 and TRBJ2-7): DAMVIQNPRYQVTQFGKPVTLSCSQTLNHNVMYWYQQKSSQAPKLLFHYYDKDFNNEADTPDNFQSRRPNTSFCFLDIRSPGLGDTAMYLCATSRDHLGAPYEQYFGPGTRLTVT.

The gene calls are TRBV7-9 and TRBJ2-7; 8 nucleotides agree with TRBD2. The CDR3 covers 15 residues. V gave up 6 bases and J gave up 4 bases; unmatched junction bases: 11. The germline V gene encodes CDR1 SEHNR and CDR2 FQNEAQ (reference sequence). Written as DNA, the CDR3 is TGTGCCAGCAGGGACCCGGGGCGGGAGGTGTACGAGCAGTACTTC. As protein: CASRDPGREVYEQYF. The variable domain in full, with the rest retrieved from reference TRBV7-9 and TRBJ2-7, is DTGVSQNPRHKITKRGQNVTFRCDPISEHNRLYWYRQTLGQGPEFLTYFQNEAQLEKSRLLSDRFSAERPKGSFSTLEIQRTEQGDSAMYLCASRDPGREVYEQYFGPGTRLTVT.

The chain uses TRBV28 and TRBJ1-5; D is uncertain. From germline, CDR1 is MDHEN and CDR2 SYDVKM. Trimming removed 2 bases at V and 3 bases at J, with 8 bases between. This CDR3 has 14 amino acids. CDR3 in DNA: TGTGCCAGCAGTTTAGGGAACGACAATCAGCCCCAGCATTTT. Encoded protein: CASSLGNDNQPQHF.

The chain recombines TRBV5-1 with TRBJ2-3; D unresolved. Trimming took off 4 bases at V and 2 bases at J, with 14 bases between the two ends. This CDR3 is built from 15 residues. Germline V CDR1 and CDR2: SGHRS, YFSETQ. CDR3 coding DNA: TGCGCCAGCAGCCCCCTGGGCCCCACCACAGATACGCAGTATTTT. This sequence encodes CASSPLGPTTDTQYF.

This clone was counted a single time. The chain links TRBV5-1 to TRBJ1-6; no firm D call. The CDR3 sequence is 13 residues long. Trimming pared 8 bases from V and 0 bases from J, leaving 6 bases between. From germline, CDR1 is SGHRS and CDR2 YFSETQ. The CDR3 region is CASRGSYNSPLHF. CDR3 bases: TGCGCCAGTCGTGGCTCCTATAATTCACCCCTCCACTTT. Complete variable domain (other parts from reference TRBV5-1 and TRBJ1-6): KAGVTQTPRYLIKTRGQQVTLSCSPISGHRSVSWYQQTPGQGLQFLFEYFSETQRNKGNFPGRFSGRQFSNSRSEMNVSTLELGDSALYLCASRGSYNSPLHFGNGTRLTVT.

The CDR3 nucleotides are TGCGCCAGCAGCTTGGATGTTCTGGGGGCAAATGAAAAACTGTTTTTT. It is translated as CASSLDVLGANEKLFF. This rearrangement joins TRBV5-1 to TRBJ1-4, with D possibly matching TRBD1 (6 bases). The CDR3 contains 16 residues. The germline V gene has CDR1 SGHRS and CDR2 YFSETQ. Trimming cost V 0 bases and J 5 bases, with 14 bases left between them.

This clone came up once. The CDR3 region is CAAAFDKNTEAFF. The CDR3 region has the DNA TGTGCCGCCGCCTTCGACAAGAACACTGAAGCTTTCTTT. V gene TRBV10-3 combines with J gene TRBJ1-1; no clear D. The V end lost 11 bases, the J end lost 1 base, and 14 bases lay between the germline ends. Germline loops: CDR1 ENHRY, CDR2 SYGVKD. The CDR3 is 13 amino acids.

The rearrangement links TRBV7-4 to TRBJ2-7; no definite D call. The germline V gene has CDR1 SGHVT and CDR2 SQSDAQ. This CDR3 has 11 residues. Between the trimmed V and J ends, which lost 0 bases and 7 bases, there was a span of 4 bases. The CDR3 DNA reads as TGTGCCAGCAGCTTAGCTGGGGAGCAGTACTTC. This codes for CASSLAGEQYF.

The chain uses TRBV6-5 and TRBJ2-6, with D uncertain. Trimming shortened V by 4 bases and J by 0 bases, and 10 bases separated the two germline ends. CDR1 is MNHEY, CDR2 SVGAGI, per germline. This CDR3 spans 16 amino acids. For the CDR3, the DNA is TGTGCCAGCAGTTTCCTTACATTCTCTGGGGCCAACGTCCTGACTTTC. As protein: CASSFLTFSGANVLTF.

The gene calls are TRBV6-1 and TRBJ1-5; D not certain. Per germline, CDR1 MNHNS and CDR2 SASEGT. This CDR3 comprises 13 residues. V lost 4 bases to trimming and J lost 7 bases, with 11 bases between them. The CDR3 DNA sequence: TGTGCCAGCAGTGGGACGCATTCGCAGCCCCAGCATTTT. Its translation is CASSGTHSQPQHF.

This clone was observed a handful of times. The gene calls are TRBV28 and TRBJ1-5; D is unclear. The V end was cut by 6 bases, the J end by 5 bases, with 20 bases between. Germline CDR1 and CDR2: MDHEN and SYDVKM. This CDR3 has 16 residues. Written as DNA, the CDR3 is TGTGCCAGCAGCTTCCCAGGACTCCCGGCGGATCAGCCCCAGCATTTT. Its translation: CASSFPGLPADQPQHF.

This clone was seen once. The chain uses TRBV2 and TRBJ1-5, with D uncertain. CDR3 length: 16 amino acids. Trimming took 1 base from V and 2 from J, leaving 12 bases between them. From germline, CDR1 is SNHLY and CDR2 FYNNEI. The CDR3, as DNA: TGTGCCAGCAGTGAAGGGGGAGTCACAGGCAATCAGCCCCAGCATTTT. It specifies CASSEGGVTGNQPQHF.

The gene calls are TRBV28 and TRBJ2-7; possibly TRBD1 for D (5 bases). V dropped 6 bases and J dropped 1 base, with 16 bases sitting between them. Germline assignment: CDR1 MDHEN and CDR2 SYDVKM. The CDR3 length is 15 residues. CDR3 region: CASRTQTDHSYEQYF. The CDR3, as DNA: TGTGCCAGCAGAACCCAGACAGACCATTCCTACGAGCAGTACTTC.

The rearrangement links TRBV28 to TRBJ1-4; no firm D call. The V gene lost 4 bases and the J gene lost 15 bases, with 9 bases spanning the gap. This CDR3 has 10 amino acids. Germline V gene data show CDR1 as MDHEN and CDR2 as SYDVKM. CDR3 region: CASSSGSVFF. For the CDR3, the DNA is TGTGCCAGCAGTTCAGGTTCAGTGTTTTTT.

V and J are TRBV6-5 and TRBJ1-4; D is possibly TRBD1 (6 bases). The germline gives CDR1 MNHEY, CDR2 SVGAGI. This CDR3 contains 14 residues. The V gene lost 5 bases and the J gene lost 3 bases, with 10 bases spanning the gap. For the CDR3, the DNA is TGTGCCAGCAGTCGACAGGTCCCTAATGAAAAACTGTTTTTT. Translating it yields CASSRQVPNEKLFF.

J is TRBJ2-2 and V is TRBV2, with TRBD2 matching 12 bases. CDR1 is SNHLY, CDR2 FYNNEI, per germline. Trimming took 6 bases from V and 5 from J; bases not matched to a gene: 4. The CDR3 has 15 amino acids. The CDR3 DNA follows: TGTGCCAGCAGGGCTGGGACTAGCGGGACCGGGGAGCTGTTTTTT. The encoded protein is CASRAGTSGTGELFF.

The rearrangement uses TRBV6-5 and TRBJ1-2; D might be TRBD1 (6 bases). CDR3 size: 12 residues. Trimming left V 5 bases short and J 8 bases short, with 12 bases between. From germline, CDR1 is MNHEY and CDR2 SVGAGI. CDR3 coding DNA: TGTGCCAGCAGTCGAGGGGGGAACGGCTACACCTTC. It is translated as CASSRGGNGYTF.

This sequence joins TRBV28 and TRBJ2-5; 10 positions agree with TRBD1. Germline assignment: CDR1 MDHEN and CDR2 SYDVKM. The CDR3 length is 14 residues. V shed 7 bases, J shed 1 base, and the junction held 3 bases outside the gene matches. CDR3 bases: TGTGCCAGCACCAGGACAGGGGGCCAAGAGACCCAGTACTTC. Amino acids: CASTRTGGQETQYF. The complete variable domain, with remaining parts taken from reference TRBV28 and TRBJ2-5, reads DVKVTQSSRYLVKRTGEKVFLECVQDMDHENMFWYRQDPGLGLRLIYFSYDVKMKEKGDIPEGYSVSREKKERFSLILESASTNQTSMYLCASTRTGGQETQYFGPGTRLLVL.